This T cell receptor (beta chain) was sequenced during a study of T cell changes during pregnancy in multiple sclerosis. Sequencing was performed with immunoSEQ multiplex PCR; in TCRdb, only in-frame clones are kept and a portion is missing. This sample has some 95,000 clones; approximately 92% occur once, and the top ten carry 2% to 3%. This clone was seen a single time. Looked up from germline, CDR1 is SEHNR and CDR2 is FQNEAQ (reference sequence). After removal of 6 bases from V and 3 bases from J, the junction contained 11 bases not matched to a gene. The CDR3 consists of 16 residues. The material was peripheral blood, obtained in the first trimester of pregnancy. This chain connects TRBV7-9 to TRBJ2-1; 7 nucleotides match TRBD1. This receptor was obtained from a female donor with multiple sclerosis, enrolled in a pregnancy study. The CDR3, as DNA: TGTGCCAGCAGGGACGCCCCAGGGGGACGCTACAATGAGCAGTTCTTC. Translated, it gives CASRDAPGGRYNEQFF.